This TCR beta chain was documented in a study of neoadjuvant nivolumab and ipilimumab in lung cancer (dated by TCRdb to 2020 to 2022). Background for the entire study: In the NEOSTAR trial, nivolumab was administered intravenously at 3 mg/kg on days 1, 15 and 29, and the combination arm also received ipilimumab 1 mg/kg on day 1 only. For each study arm, the primary endpoint of the trial was the rate of major pathologic response (MPR) in the intention-to-treat population. Matched pretherapy and resected tumor pairs were analyzed from seven patients, of whom four had been treated with nivolumab and three with nivolumab plus ipilimumab. The trial treated just under 45 patients with operable NSCLC: about 23 were randomized to nivolumab monotherapy and roughly 20 to nivolumab plus ipilimumab. TCR repertoires in pretherapy (baseline) peripheral blood were compared with TCR repertoires in tumors resected at surgery after neoadjuvant immune checkpoint blockade. Study-level results and caveats: A small number of samples was subjected to TCR sequencing. From pretherapy to surgery, increases in tumor T-cell richness and clonality were observed in three of three dual-therapy tumors but in only two of four nivolumab-treated tumors. No significant correlation was found between TCR clonality and pathologic tumor regression, and only one major-pathologic-response sample was available for the clonality analysis. TCR richness in pretherapy blood showed a positive correlation with richness in tumors resected after neoadjuvant therapy (Spearman R of about 0.81). Compared with tumor-adjacent uninvolved lung, resected tumors had greater TCR richness and clonality, and increases showed up in more of the dual-therapy-treated tumors.

The library was built by means of the immunoSEQ multiplex PCR assay. The authors' analysis ran thus. Repertoires were summarized by richness and clonality, and significantly expanded and contracted clones were identified between pre- and post-therapy samples. TCRdb limited this immuneACCESS table to in-frame rearrangements with V and J called. A share of clones is missing; checked studies link under half to unresolved V genes, and the rest is unexplained. V, J and clone size are those of that table, while D and trimming were read from the DNA. For this sample there are around 2,000 clones; 85% appear just once. Together, the top ten hold roughly 2% of the sample. This clone was counted only a few times. Its specific antigen is unknown. Base qualities were left out, and no much larger clone turns up one base away. The label giving this sample's time point can be read as: at surgical resection after neoadjuvant nivolumab +/- ipilimumab. The samples were taken from NEOSTAR, a phase 2 randomized trial in operable NSCLC that tested neoadjuvant nivolumab or nivolumab plus ipilimumab, followed by surgery. Uninvolved lung adjacent to the tumor was collected at resection and used as a matched non-tumor comparison for the TCR repertoires of resected tumors.

The sequence was obtained from an adult with non-small cell lung cancer. The sequencing used adjacent normal lung tissue, collected after neoadjuvant nivolumab, alone or with ipilimumab, at or shortly before surgery.

The CDR3 reads as follows: CASSFSFSNTEAFF. The DNA sequence follows: TGTGCCAGCAGCTTCAGTTTTAGCAACACTGAAGCTTTCTTT. The sequence is built from TRBV5-6 and TRBJ1-1, with the identity of the D gene unclear. Trimming costs V 2 bases and J 2 bases, and their ends lie 10 bases apart. The cysteine opens and the phenylalanine closes a CDR3 of 14 amino acids. Kept here is only the CDR3 DNA, which spans 42 bases and is read in frame from base 1. Taken from the germline V gene, the CDR1 and CDR2 loops are SGHDT and YYEEEE.